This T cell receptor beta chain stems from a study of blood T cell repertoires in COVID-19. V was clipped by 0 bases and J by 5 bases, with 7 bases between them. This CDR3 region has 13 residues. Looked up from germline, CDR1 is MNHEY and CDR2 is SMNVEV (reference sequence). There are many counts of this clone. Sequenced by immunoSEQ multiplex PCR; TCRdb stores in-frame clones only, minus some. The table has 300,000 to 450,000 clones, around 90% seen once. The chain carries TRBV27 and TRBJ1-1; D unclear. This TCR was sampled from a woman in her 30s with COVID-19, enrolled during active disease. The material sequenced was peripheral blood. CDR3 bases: TGTGCCAGCAGTTTATCACGGTGGACTGAAGCTTTCTTT. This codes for CASSLSRWTEAFF.